These 32 T cell receptor beta chains originate from one sample sequenced in a study of early T cells in non-severe SARS-CoV-2 infection. TCRdb reprocessed the 5' RACE reads with MiXCR, giving one entry per CDR3 protein. The table has around 70,000 distinct CDR3 sequences, 9.5% to 15% seen once; the top ten hold 3.5% to 4.5%. The sequencing input was whole blood. The receptor source for this set is an adult who was a healthcare worker with PCR-confirmed SARS-CoV-2 infection or an uninfected control (not recorded which).

A single count supports this clonotype. The J gene is TRBJ2-1, the V gene TRBV29-1; D not resolved. Trimming stripped 3 bases from V and 0 bases from J, with 15 bases between. The germline CDR1 and CDR2 sequences are SQVTM and ANQGSEA. The CDR3 sequence is 16 residues long. CDR3 loop: CSVEPRAADSYNEQFF. DNA of the CDR3: TGCAGCGTTGAGCCACGTGCGGCGGACTCCTACAATGAGCAGTTCTTC.

This clonotype was recorded at least ten times. The rearrangement uses TRBV20-1 and TRBJ2-1, with 7 bases lining up with TRBD2. Germline CDR1 is DFQATT and CDR2 is SNEGSKA (reference sequence). CDR3 size: 12 residues. V lost 0 bases, J lost 7 bases, and 0 bases stayed unmatched. The chain's CDR3 is CSAREGGNEQFF. In DNA form, the CDR3 reads TGCAGTGCTAGAGAGGGAGGGAATGAGCAGTTCTTC.

The rearrangement uses TRBV11-2 and TRBJ2-5; TRBD2 aligns across 7 bases. CDR1 and CDR2 from the germline V gene are SGHAT and FQNNGV. J gave up 10 bases and V 5 bases, and 16 bases lay outside the gene matches. The CDR3 extends over 15 amino acids. The CDR3 nucleotides are TGTGCCAGCAGCCCCCTCGCGGGAGTCACTAGCGACCAGTACTTC. Residues: CASSPLAGVTSDQYF.

This rearrangement joins TRBV9 to TRBJ2-1, with TRBD2 identical over 8 bases. Per germline, CDR1 SGDLS and CDR2 YYNGEE. After removal of 0 bases from V and 5 bases from J, the junction contained 13 bases not matched to a gene. The CDR3 loop spans 18 amino acids. CDR3 DNA sequence: TGTGCCAGCAGCGTAGCTACTAGCGGAGGGGGAGTACACAATGAGCAGTTCTTC. Translation gives CASSVATSGGGVHNEQFF.

J is TRBJ2-7 and V is TRBV28; 14 positions match TRBD2. In germline, CDR1 is MDHEN, CDR2 SYDVKM. CDR3 length: 14 amino acids. Unmatched junction bases numbered 5, after V lost 6 bases and J lost 7 bases. The CDR3 bases are TGTGCCAGCAGCCACGGGACTAGCGGGAGAGAGCAGTACTTC. As protein: CASSHGTSGREQYF.

In its sample, this clonotype was seen a few times. J is TRBJ2-2 and V is TRBV20-1; D gene uncertain. The V gene's germline CDR1 is DFQATT and CDR2 SNEGSKA (reference sequence). The CDR3 extends over 14 amino acids. V lost 6 bases and J 8 bases, leaving 19 bases between the germline ends. CDR3 sequence (DNA): TGCAGTGCCCTCGGGCCATCGGCCGGAGGGGAGCTGTTTTTT. Translation: CSALGPSAGGELFF.

Sample share makes this clonotype medium-sized. V gene TRBV20-1 combines with J gene TRBJ1-1; tentative D call: TRBD1 (6 bases). V lost 8 bases and J 4 bases, leaving 17 bases between the germline ends. Germline V lookup: CDR1 DFQATT, CDR2 SNEGSKA (reference sequence). CDR3 length equals 13 residues. CDR3 protein: CSSLGGAGTEAFF. For the CDR3, the DNA is TGCAGTTCCTTAGGGGGGGCCGGCACTGAAGCTTTCTTT.

This clonotype appeared a few times. The chain joins TRBV2 to TRBJ1-5, with a weak D call TRBD1 (5 bases). The CDR3 covers 13 residues. V was clipped by 3 bases and J by 5 bases, with 8 bases between them. Germline CDR1 is SNHLY and CDR2 is FYNNEI. For the CDR3, the DNA is TGTGCCAGCAGTGACAGGGTAGATCAGCCCCAGCATTTT. Its translation: CASSDRVDQPQHF.

This clonotype was counted ten times or more. This chain joins TRBV9 and TRBJ2-3; D gene ambiguous. The germline gives CDR1 SGDLS, CDR2 YYNGEE. The CDR3 loop spans 14 amino acids. V dropped 4 bases and J dropped 6 bases, with 15 bases sitting between them. The CDR3 DNA is TGTGCCAGCAGCCCTAAGCTTAGGGCGGATACGCAGTATTTT. Protein: CASSPKLRADTQYF.

The rearrangement uses TRBV9 and TRBJ1-2; D is unclear. Trimming pared 0 bases from V and 1 base from J, leaving 10 bases between. CDR1 and CDR2 from the germline V gene are SGDLS and YYNGEE. The CDR3 is made up of 15 amino acids. The CDR3 loop reads CASSVDELFNYGYTF. Written as DNA, the CDR3 is TGTGCCAGCAGCGTAGACGAGCTCTTTAACTATGGCTACACCTTC.

This clonotype has at least ten counts. The rearrangement links TRBV7-2 to TRBJ2-1; TRBD2 agrees at 11 bases. Germline CDR1 is SGHTA and CDR2 is FQGNSA. This CDR3 has 18 amino acids. The V gene end was trimmed by 0 bases and the J gene end by 4 bases; junction bases not matched to a gene: 8. The CDR3 sequence: CASSLAGTSGRKYNEQFF. The DNA for the CDR3 is TGTGCCAGCAGCTTAGCCGGGACTAGCGGAAGAAAATACAATGAGCAGTTCTTC.

In this sample, this clonotype turned up a few times. This chain connects TRBV28 to TRBJ2-1; TRBD1 matches 9 bases. The V segment lost 7 bases and the J segment 6 bases; nucleotides outside the gene matches: 4. The CDR3 spans 13 residues. Germline CDR1 reads MDHEN; CDR2 reads SYDVKM. The CDR3 DNA reads as TGTGCCAGCAAAAGACAGGGGGGCAATGAGCAGTTCTTC. This encodes CASKRQGGNEQFF.

The chain couples TRBV29-1 to TRBJ2-2, with D unclear. Trimming shortened V by 5 bases and J by 1 base, and 5 bases separated the two germline ends. The CDR3 extends over 12 amino acids. Germline assignment: CDR1 SQVTM and CDR2 ANQGSEA. This CDR3 is CSVRQNTGELFF. CDR3 sequence (DNA): TGCAGCGTTAGACAGAACACCGGGGAGCTGTTTTTT.

This clonotype has a count of ten or more. The J gene is TRBJ2-2, the V gene TRBV5-1; D assignment may be TRBD1 or TRBD2 (5 bases each). This CDR3 has 15 residues. V was pared by 4 bases and J by 3 bases, with 13 bases between. The germline V gene has CDR1 SGHRS and CDR2 YFSETQ. Written as DNA, the CDR3 is TGCGCCAGCAGCATCGGGGCGAGGGACACCGGGGAGCTGTTTTTT. It specifies CASSIGARDTGELFF.

In DNA form, the CDR3 reads TGTGCCAGCTCACCCGAGGGCCTAGCGGGAATCCCTGAGCAGTTCTTC. Protein: CASSPEGLAGIPEQFF. The chain uses TRBV18 and TRBJ2-1; 9 nucleotides align to TRBD2. This CDR3 is built from 16 residues. The V and J ends lost 3 bases and 9 bases, in that order; junction bases with no gene match: 12. Germline CDR1 KGHSH, CDR2 LQKENI.

This sequence joins TRBV29-1 and TRBJ1-1; D is ambiguous. CDR1 SQVTM and CDR2 ANQGSEA come from the germline V gene. Trimming removed 1 base at V and 3 bases at J, with 3 bases between. The CDR3 runs 11 residues. For the CDR3, the DNA is TGCAGCGTTGAAGCCTACACTGAAGCTTTCTTT. The encoded protein is CSVEAYTEAFF.

The genes are TRBV28 and TRBJ2-1; the match to TRBD2 covers 9 bases. The CDR3 is 17 amino acids. Germline CDR1 is MDHEN and CDR2 is SYDVKM. The junction had 9 bases not matched to a gene; V was cut back by 6 bases and J by 0 bases. The CDR3 DNA reads as TGTGCCAGCAGCCAACCCTCTAGCGGGGTCTCCTACAATGAGCAGTTCTTC. This encodes CASSQPSSGVSYNEQFF.

This clonotype was detected only a few times. The chain couples TRBV20-1 to TRBJ2-7; TRBD2 matches 7 bases. Looked up from germline, CDR1 is DFQATT and CDR2 is SNEGSKA (reference sequence). V shed 3 bases, J shed 2 bases, and the junction held 13 bases outside the gene matches. The CDR3 loop spans 16 amino acids. The CDR3 protein is CSARGASSGTPYEQYF. In DNA, the CDR3 is TGCAGTGCTAGGGGTGCCTCGAGCGGGACCCCCTACGAGCAGTACTTC.

The gene calls are TRBV15 and TRBJ2-1; TRBD2 agrees at 7 bases. The CDR3 contains 18 residues. Trimming removed 3 bases from V and 0 bases from J; junction bases left unmatched: 11. The germline CDR1 and CDR2 sequences are LNHNV and YYDKDF (reference sequence). The CDR3: CATSSPRVRGSSYNEQFF. In DNA, the CDR3 is TGTGCCACCAGCAGCCCCCGGGTGCGGGGGAGCTCCTACAATGAGCAGTTCTTC.

This clonotype has just a few counts. The gene calls are TRBV3-1 and TRBJ2-5; D is uncertain. Germline assignment: CDR1 LGHDT and CDR2 YNNKEL (reference sequence). This CDR3 comprises 14 residues. Trimming removed 1 base from V and 5 bases from J, with 11 bases in between. The CDR3 DNA is TGTGCCAGCAGCCAAGGGGCCGCTGGGGAGACCCAGTACTTC. This encodes CASSQGAAGETQYF.

J is TRBJ2-7 and V is TRBV4-2; 10 bases agree with TRBD2. V gave up 2 bases and J gave up 2 bases; unmatched junction bases: 6. CDR1 is LGHNA, CDR2 YNFKEQ, per germline. This CDR3 comprises 16 residues. The CDR3 nucleotides read TGTGCCAGCAGCCAACTTTTGGGGACTAGCGCCTACGAGCAGTACTTC. Residues: CASSQLLGTSAYEQYF.

The sample holds a few counts of this clonotype. The chain has TRBV4-1 and TRBJ2-1; D possibly matches TRBD1 or TRBD2 (5 bases each). The germline V gene encodes CDR1 MGHRA and CDR2 YSYEKL. V was cut by 1 base and J by 7 bases, with 11 bases left in between. The CDR3 extends over 14 amino acids. The CDR3 sequence is CASSQGGKGNEQFF. The CDR3, as DNA: TGCGCCAGCAGCCAAGGGGGGAAGGGGAATGAGCAGTTCTTC.

The chain couples TRBV2 to TRBJ2-3; TRBD2 is a possible D gene (6 bases). Germline V gives CDR1 SNHLY, CDR2 FYNNEI. V was trimmed by 3 bases and J by 4 bases, leaving 11 bases between them. CDR3 size: 14 residues. CDR3 sequence reads: CASSDFAGPDTQYF. In DNA, the CDR3 is TGTGCCAGCAGTGATTTTGCGGGGCCAGATACGCAGTATTTT.

A few counts support this clonotype. The J gene is TRBJ2-7, the V gene TRBV7-2, with unresolved D. CDR1 SGHTA and CDR2 FQGNSA come from the germline V gene. Trimming removed 5 bases at V and 3 bases at J, with 8 bases between. The CDR3 length is 12 residues. The CDR3, as DNA: TGTGCCAGCAGCCCAGCCGGCTACGAGCAGTACTTC. Its translation: CASSPAGYEQYF. Full variable domain (outside the CDR3, taken from reference TRBV7-2 and TRBJ2-7): GAGVSQSPSNKVTEKGKDVELRCDPISGHTALYWYRQSLGQGLEFLIYFQGNSAPDKSGLPSDRFSAERTGGSVSTLTIQRTQQEDSAVYLCASSPAGYEQYFGPGTRLTVT.

The chain uses TRBV7-8 and TRBJ2-1; 8 nucleotides align to TRBD2. CDR1 is SGHVS and CDR2 is FQNEAQ in the germline V gene. V lost 5 bases, J lost 4 bases, and 10 bases stayed unmatched. This CDR3 spans 16 amino acids. CDR3 DNA: TGTGCCAGCAGCGTCTCGAGGGTAGCGGGATACAATGAGCAGTTCTTC. This encodes CASSVSRVAGYNEQFF.

This clonotype came up a few times. J is TRBJ2-1 and V is TRBV29-1; 7 bases agree with TRBD1. The CDR3 has 15 amino acids. Germline lookup yields CDR1 SQVTM and CDR2 ANQGSEA. The J segment lost 4 bases and the V segment lost 6 bases, leaving 12 bases of the junction unmatched. DNA for the CDR3: TGCAGCGTGGATGGGCCGGGACAGCGTTACAATGAGCAGTTCTTC. Its translation: CSVDGPGQRYNEQFF.

In the case of this clonotype: No conserved phenylalanine or tryptophan is present at the end of the CDR3, so a read error is the likely explanation. The chain joins TRBV10-3 to TRBJ2-1, with D perhaps matching TRBD2 (6 bases). Trimming shortened V by 2 bases and J by 4 bases, and 9 bases separated the two germline ends. CDR3 length equals 14 residues. Germline V gene sequence: CDR1 ENHRY, CDR2 SYGVKD. As DNA, the CDR3 is TGTGCCATCAGTGAGCTAGCGTTATACAATGAGCAGTTCTTA. Its translation: CAISELALYNEQFL.

This clonotype was detected many times. This chain connects TRBV11-1 to TRBJ2-3; 9 nucleotides line up with TRBD2. Germline V gene lookup returns CDR1 SGHAT and CDR2 FQDESV (reference sequence). V shed 3 bases, J shed 1 base, and the junction held 2 bases outside the gene matches. The CDR3 totals 15 residues. CDR3 nucleotides: TGTGCCAGCAGCTTGTGGACTAGCGGCACAGATACGCAGTATTTT. It translates to CASSLWTSGTDTQYF.

This clonotype has at least ten counts. The V gene is TRBV7-2, the J gene TRBJ1-1, with 7 bases that match TRBD1. The V and J ends lost 4 bases and 4 bases, in that order; junction bases with no gene match: 6. The CDR3 is 14 residues long. Germline CDR1 reads SGHTA; CDR2 reads FQGNSA. In DNA form, the CDR3 reads TGTGCCAGCAGCTCCAGGGGGAGGAGCACTGAAGCTTTCTTT. It specifies CASSSRGRSTEAFF. Full variable domain (rest looked up from reference TRBV7-2 and TRBJ1-1): GAGVSQSPSNKVTEKGKDVELRCDPISGHTALYWYRQSLGQGLEFLIYFQGNSAPDKSGLPSDRFSAERTGGSVSTLTIQRTQQEDSAVYLCASSSRGRSTEAFFGQGTRLTVV.

This clonotype came up a few times. The chain uses TRBV12-3 or TRBV12-4 and TRBJ2-1; D is unclear. V lost 8 bases to trimming and J lost 0 bases, with 8 bases between them. The CDR3 is 13 residues long. The CDR3 DNA reads as TGTGCCAGCTGCGAGAGCTCCTACAATGAGCAGTTCTTC. Encoded protein: CASCESSYNEQFF.

This chain uses TRBV7-3 with TRBJ2-1; TRBD2 matches 15 bases. V was pared by 1 base and J by 6 bases, with 1 base of the junction left unmatched. Germline V lookup: CDR1 SGHTA, CDR2 FQGTGA. This CDR3 has 16 residues. DNA for the CDR3: TGTGCCAGCAGCTTAATGGGACTAGCGGGAGGCAATGAGCAGTTCTTC. It codes for CASSLMGLAGGNEQFF.

This clonotype has just one count. Being one base from a much bigger clone, this may be a read error. The chain has TRBV27 and TRBJ2-3; a weak D match, TRBD1 (5 bases). This CDR3 is 17 amino acids long. V was shortened by 4 bases and J by 3 bases, with 20 bases between the two germline ends. CDR1 and CDR2 (germline): MNHEY, SMNVEV (reference sequence). The DNA for the CDR3 is TGTGCCAGCAGTTCCCTGACAGAGTACGCTCGAACAGATACGCAGTATTTT. Translating gives CASSSLTEYARTDTQYF.